Sequencing of this T cell receptor beta chain was carried out in a study of Ad26.COV2.S vaccination and SARS-CoV-2 variants. Across the whole study: Donor was assigned to the Ad26.COV2.S arm of trial COV1001. Findings of the study overall: Breadth measured for non-spike TCRs was similar across vaccine and placebo recipients.

Profiling relied on immunoSEQ multiplex PCR, and the TCRdb table lists in-frame clones only, not all of them. The sample lists a few hundred thousand clones; approximately 90% were seen once. As for treatment: about 20 received Ad26.COV2.S at low or high dose, single or two shots; 5 received placebo; per-sample allocation not given. Sample collection was performed on day 63 after the first vaccine or placebo injection. With respect to this clone: Its antigen is unknown.

The material was peripheral blood, obtained in a trial of Ad26.COV2.S vaccine versus placebo. The clonotype comes from a person between 18 and 65 years old who received the Ad26.COV2.S COVID-19 vaccine or a placebo.

CDR3 region: CASKRGAYNEQFF. CDR3 sequence (DNA): TGTGCCAGCAAACGAGGGGCCTACAATGAGCAGTTCTTC. V usage is TRBV28 and J usage is TRBJ2-1; perhaps D is TRBD1 or TRBD2 (5 bases each). Germline values: CDR1 MDHEN, CDR2 SYDVKM. V shed 7 bases and J shed 2 bases, with 9 bases lying between them. There are 13 residues in the CDR3.